The following is a T cell receptor (beta chain) sequence with its context. The antigen is not known. This sample was taken from a study of human T cells and chemical hapten exposure. Study information: Doses of diphenylcyclopropenone went to the patients' scalps weekly throughout the roughly 24-week study. Study-wide results and caveats: Expanded TCR sets contained significantly more large CDR3 similarity clusters than controls.

This CDR3 has 15 amino acids. V trimming: 4 bases; J trimming: 0 bases; junction bases outside the gene matches: 3. As the library was built, unique molecular identifiers were attached to individual cDNA molecules. TCRdb reprocessed the RACE reads via MiXCR and lists one record per CDR3 protein. The sample records 380,000 or so distinct CDR3 sequences, approximately 4.4% being singletons. Regarding time point: patch test 1, 2 weeks after DPC sensitization. Treatment in this sample: therapeutic diphenylcyclopropenone sensitization with weekly scalp DPC. The source material was whole blood, sampled in connection with sensitization to the hapten diphenylcyclopropenone (DPC). The rearrangement uses TRBV12-3 or TRBV12-4 and TRBJ2-3, with 8 bases identical to TRBD1. The clonotype was recovered from a woman between 50 and 59 years old with alopecia areata. Some clones in this sample may be carry-over from other donors' samples. CDR3 coding DNA: TGTGCCAGCAGTTACGGGACAGGAAGCACAGATACGCAGTATTTT. This translates into CASSYGTGSTDTQYF.